The 22 T cell receptor beta chains given below trace back to one sample, sequenced in a study of spatial heterogeneity in lung cancer. The sample's time point: sample taken at primary tumor resection. The input material, whole RNA from tumor, nontumor lung or frozen PBMC, was sequenced unsorted. In TCRdb, the 5' RACE reads were re-called with MiXCR into one record per CDR3 protein. Of about 7,000 distinct CDR3 sequences listed, 7% are singletons. The sample consisted of PBMCs, taken at surgery. The receptors were gathered from a male donor with early-stage non-small cell lung cancer.

This clonotype was seen more than once but under ten times. This beta chain is a stray read from a library made for alpha chains; its abundance is not meaningful. The chain couples TRBV6-4 to TRBJ2-3; D not resolved. The V end was cut by 0 bases, the J end by 0 bases, with 7 bases between. The germline gives CDR1 MRHNA, CDR2 SNTAGT. The CDR3 is made up of 15 amino acids. CDR3 nucleotide sequence: TGTGCCAGCAGTGACTCGGCAGACAGCACAGATACGCAGTATTTT. Translated: CASSDSADSTDTQYF.

Regarding this clonotype: This beta chain is off target for a library built for alpha chains, so its abundance means little. V gene TRBV7-6 combines with J gene TRBJ2-7; the D is unclear. CDR1 and CDR2 from the germline V gene are SGHVS and FNYEAQ. The CDR3 is made up of 14 amino acids. V lost 3 bases and J 5 bases, leaving 14 bases between the germline ends. The CDR3 DNA reads as TGTGCCAGCAGCTTTGGTACCAAATCGGACGAGCAGTACTTC. This translates into CASSFGTKSDEQYF.

This clonotype is medium-sized by share. Little can be read into the size of this beta chain, an off-target read in a library designed for alpha chains. The chain employs TRBV12-3 or TRBV12-4 and TRBJ2-2; tentatively, D is TRBD1 (6 bases). V was shortened by 5 bases and J by 2 bases, with 18 bases between the two germline ends. CDR3 length equals 17 residues. The CDR3: CASSPRQASLNTGELFF. CDR3 bases: TGTGCCAGCAGTCCAAGACAGGCGAGCCTTAACACCGGGGAGCTGTTTTTT.

This clonotype was seen ten or more times. This beta chain is a stray read from a library made for alpha chains; its abundance is not meaningful. CDR3 sequence reads: CASSPRGGDAFKYF. Here the CDR3 DNA reads TGTGCCAGCAGTCCCCGGGGAGGGGACGCCTTTAAGTACTTC. J is TRBJ2-7 and V is TRBV6-5; TRBD2 aligns across 7 bases. This CDR3 is 14 amino acids long. The germline V gene encodes CDR1 MNHEY and CDR2 SVGAGI. With 5 bases clipped from V and 11 bases from J, the junction kept 15 bases outside the gene matches.

This clonotype occurred many times. In a library made to pick up alpha chains, this beta chain is a stray read with a size that means little. This chain uses TRBV20-1 with TRBJ2-3, with D possibly being TRBD1 (6 bases). The germline CDR1 and CDR2 sequences are DFQATT and SNEGSKA (reference sequence). The CDR3 totals 15 residues. Trimming took off 6 bases at V and 0 bases at J, with 16 bases between the two ends. This CDR3 is CSAQGPTGSTDTQYF. The CDR3 bases are TGCAGTGCCCAGGGACCGACAGGAAGCACAGATACGCAGTATTTT.

With respect to this clonotype: A read error may explain this, as a much larger clone is one base away. This beta chain is an unintended read in a library built for alpha chains; its size means little. The rearrangement joins TRBV6-1 to TRBJ1-5; no reliable D call. CDR1 is MNHNS and CDR2 is SASEGT in the germline V gene. This CDR3 has 13 residues. This chain's CDR3 is CASCEREKQPQHF. The CDR3 DNA is TGTGCCAGCTGTGAAAGAGAGAAACAGCCCCAGCATTTT.

In its sample, this clonotype was seen many times. Little can be read into the size of this beta chain, an off-target read in a library designed for alpha chains. CDR3 DNA sequence: TGTGCCAGCAGGAGGATGGGGGCAACAGATACGCAGTATTTT. Translating gives CASRRMGATDTQYF. This sequence joins TRBV12-3 or TRBV12-4 and TRBJ2-3, with D perhaps TRBD1 (6 bases). Trimming pared 6 bases from V and 3 bases from J, leaving 13 bases between. The CDR3 totals 14 residues.

A word on this clonotype: This beta chain is off target for a library built for alpha chains, so its abundance means little. The chain uses TRBV20-1 and TRBJ2-3, with 7 bases matching TRBD2. The junction had 14 bases not matched to a gene; V was cut back by 0 bases and J by 11 bases. CDR1 DFQATT and CDR2 SNEGSKA come from the germline V gene (reference sequence). The CDR3 extends over 15 amino acids. CDR3 region: CSARDSGLGARVQYF. Written as DNA, the CDR3 is TGCAGTGCTAGAGATTCAGGACTAGGGGCCCGCGTGCAGTATTTT.

The sample holds many counts of this clonotype. With the library built for alpha chains, this beta chain is off target and its frequency is not meaningful. The V and J genes are TRBV11-2 and TRBJ2-5; D is uncertain. Deletions cut 4 bases from V and 2 bases from J, with 2 bases between. The CDR3 is 11 residues long. The germline V gene encodes CDR1 SGHAT and CDR2 FQNNGV. CDR3 sequence reads: CASSSQETQYF. Here the CDR3 DNA reads TGTGCCAGCAGCTCACAAGAGACCCAGTACTTC.

This clonotype appeared many times. This beta chain is a stray sequence in a library constructed for alpha chains; its clone size is not meaningful. This chain uses TRBV5-1 with TRBJ1-2, with D hard to call. Germline CDR1 SGHRS, CDR2 YFSETQ. The germline V and J ends were trimmed by 4 bases and 6 bases, with 16 bases remaining between them. The CDR3 spans 14 residues. Here the CDR3 reads CASSLDNPLNGYTF. Written as DNA, the CDR3 is TGCGCCAGCAGCCTCGACAACCCCCTGAATGGCTACACCTTC.

To note about this clonotype: As an off-target read in a library built for alpha chains, this beta chain has a frequency of little significance. This rearrangement joins TRBV5-8 to TRBJ2-3; 9 bases are shared with TRBD2. The V gene end was trimmed by 1 base and the J gene end by 4 bases; junction bases not matched to a gene: 7. Germline V gene data show CDR1 as SGHTS and CDR2 as YDEGEE. CDR3 length equals 16 residues. CDR3 bases: TGTGCCAGCAGCTTGCCTAGCGGGATAGACGCAGATACGCAGTATTTT. Translation: CASSLPSGIDADTQYF.

Comments on this clonotype: This beta chain is off target for a library built for alpha chains, so its abundance means little. This sequence joins TRBV7-6 and TRBJ1-4; D unresolved. Deletions cut 5 bases from V and 4 bases from J, with 14 bases between. This CDR3 comprises 15 residues. CDR1 and CDR2 from the germline V gene are SGHVS and FNYEAQ. This CDR3 is CASSPAGSGNEKLFF. DNA for the CDR3: TGTGCCAGCAGCCCAGCGGGGTCGGGTAATGAAAAACTGTTTTTT.

There are many counts of this clonotype. The library was built for alpha chains, so this beta chain is an off-target read and its size means little. The chain is built from TRBV7-9 and TRBJ1-6; D is undetermined. Germline CDR1 is SEHNR and CDR2 is FQNEAQ (reference sequence). This CDR3 contains 15 residues. V lost 5 bases to trimming and J lost 3 bases, with 11 bases between them. CDR3 sequence reads: CASSPVGLYNSPLHF. The CDR3 nucleotides are TGTGCCAGCAGCCCGGTGGGTCTCTATAATTCACCCCTCCACTTT.

A remark on this clonotype: This beta chain is an off-target read within a library intended for alpha chains, so its frequency means little. The CDR3, as DNA: TGTGCCAGCAGTTCCGGGACAGGGGTTAAGGGTACGCAGTATTTT. This codes for CASSSGTGVKGTQYF. V is TRBV6-4 and J is TRBJ2-3; TRBD1 matches 10 bases. CDR3 size: 15 residues. The junction had 10 bases not matched to a gene; V was cut back by 5 bases and J by 8 bases. Germline V lookup: CDR1 MRHNA, CDR2 SNTAGT.

This clonotype was recorded many times. Because the library targeted alpha chains, this beta chain is an off-target read whose size means little. The chain carries TRBV6-2 or TRBV6-3 and TRBJ2-1; 7 bases are a match to TRBD2. Germline V gives CDR1 MNHEY, CDR2 SVGEGT. Germline trimming cut 0 bases from V and 4 bases from J; bases unmatched to any gene: 9. This CDR3 is 17 amino acids long. The CDR3 is CASSYSPPSGLYNEQFF. CDR3 nucleotide sequence: TGTGCCAGCAGTTACTCCCCCCCTAGCGGCTTATACAATGAGCAGTTCTTC.

Regarding this clonotype: Within a library made for alpha chains, this beta chain is off target, and its count is uninformative. V is TRBV12-3 or TRBV12-4 and J is TRBJ1-1, with 7 bases matching TRBD1. J was trimmed by 4 bases and V by 6 bases; bases with no gene match: 2. This CDR3 spans 12 amino acids. CDR3 amino acids: CASRQGSTEAFF. DNA for the CDR3: TGTGCCAGCAGACAGGGGAGCACTGAAGCTTTCTTT.

This clonotype has a count of ten or more. Little can be read into the size of this beta chain, an off-target read in a library designed for alpha chains. The rearrangement uses TRBV7-9 and TRBJ1-6; 7 nucleotides agree with TRBD1. CDR1 and CDR2 from the germline V gene are SEHNR and FQNEAQ (reference sequence). CDR3 size: 15 residues. The J segment lost 8 bases and the V segment lost 1 base, leaving 5 bases of the junction unmatched. The CDR3 nucleotides read TGTGCCAGCAGCTTAGGGCAGGGGGGGGATTCACCCCTCCACTTT. It is translated as CASSLGQGGDSPLHF.

This clonotype was counted ten times or more. This beta chain came through as a stray read in a library set up for alpha chains, and its size says little. The chain links TRBV20-1 to TRBJ2-5; TRBD1 matches 9 bases. J lost 2 bases, V lost 5 bases, and 9 bases had no gene match. Looked up from germline, CDR1 is DFQATT and CDR2 is SNEGSKA (reference sequence). The CDR3 consists of 15 residues. The CDR3 region is CSALSDRGRQETQYF. Written as DNA, the CDR3 is TGCAGTGCTCTCTCGGACAGGGGTAGGCAAGAGACCCAGTACTTC.

A word on this clonotype: This beta chain is off target for a library built for alpha chains, so its abundance means little. This rearrangement joins TRBV6-1 to TRBJ1-1; D call uncertain. The germline gives CDR1 MNHNS, CDR2 SASEGT. The CDR3 runs 13 residues. V lost 7 bases and J 3 bases, leaving 12 bases between the germline ends. The CDR3 DNA sequence: TGTGCCAGCATCCCATCCGGGGACACTGAAGCTTTCTTT. Translating gives CASIPSGDTEAFF.

By its share, this clonotype is large. This beta chain lies outside the target of a library built for alpha chains; its clone size means little. V is TRBV11-3 and J is TRBJ1-1; TRBD1 might be the D (6 bases). CDR1 and CDR2 from the germline V gene are SGHNT and YENEEA. Trimming cost V 3 bases and J 1 base, with 9 bases left between them. The CDR3 consists of 14 residues. DNA for the CDR3: TGTGCCAGCAGCTTGGGGGGGCCGAACACTGAAGCTTTCTTT. This codes for CASSLGGPNTEAFF.

Many counts were recorded for this clonotype. In a library made to pick up alpha chains, this beta chain is a stray read with a size that means little. The CDR3 nucleotides read TGCAGTGCTAGTTCCGGGGCAACTAATGAAAAACTGTTTTTT. It translates to CSASSGATNEKLFF. The genes are TRBV20-1 and TRBJ1-4; D is ambiguous. V was trimmed by 3 bases and J by 0 bases, leaving 8 bases between them. Germline values: CDR1 DFQATT, CDR2 SNEGSKA (reference sequence). There are 14 residues in the CDR3.

Ten or more counts support this clonotype. The library was designed around alpha chains, so this beta chain is a stray read whose abundance carries little weight. The rearrangement uses TRBV20-1 and TRBJ2-5, with 12 bases lining up with TRBD2. The CDR3 consists of 15 residues. The V gene end was trimmed by 5 bases and the J gene end by 5 bases; junction bases not matched to a gene: 9. CDR1 DFQATT and CDR2 SNEGSKA come from the germline V gene (reference sequence). CDR3 sequence reads: CSARPLAGGAETQYF. The CDR3 DNA is TGCAGTGCTCGCCCACTAGCGGGAGGCGCGGAGACCCAGTACTTC.